Here is one TCR beta chain with its context. The target antigen is unknown. The TCR beta cDNA libraries carried unique molecular identifiers. MiXCR, run by TCRdb on the PCR reads, gives a single entry per CDR3 protein. This table holds about 430,000 distinct CDR3 sequences, more than 30% found once. The record originates from a study of post-analysis software for immune sequencing data. Study outcomes and limitations: TRBV5-6, TRBV5-1 and TRBV20-1 were among five TRBV segments more frequent in patients than controls. F-measure co-clustering was strong for batch-matched samples. The study found significantly lower normalized Chao1 diversity in multiple sclerosis patients than in controls.

Trimming cost V 4 bases and J 1 base, with 7 bases left between them. There are 13 residues in the CDR3. The V gene's germline CDR1 is SGHTA and CDR2 FQGTGA. J is TRBJ1-1 and V is TRBV7-3; D is undetermined. Sequencing was done on a sample of blood. The sequence was obtained from a girl aged 2-10 years with multiple sclerosis. Here the CDR3 DNA reads TGTGCCAGCAGCTACCTAACGAACACTGAAGCTTTCTTT. This sequence encodes CASSYLTNTEAFF.